In its sample, the clone carrying this TCR beta chain was seen many times. What it binds is unknown. CDR1 is SNHLY and CDR2 is FYNNEI in the germline V gene. The CDR3 consists of 16 residues. J lost 6 bases, V lost 2 bases, and 8 bases had no gene match. TCR beta CDR3 sequences were amplified from RNA transcripts. The primer set for the first-round RT-PCR of the TCR CDR3 was HTBI. MiXCR, applied by TCRdb to the multiplex PCR reads, yields one record per CDR3 protein. The profile covers about 260,000 distinct CDR3 sequences, with approximately 21% appearing a single time and around 65% taken by the ten largest. This sample was included in a study of T cells in Graves' hyperthyroidism and ophthalmopathy. Study-wide findings and caveats: Ophthalmopathy onset followed model prediction by a median around 6.9 months. Blood also held most thyroid clonotypes expanded beyond 0.001.

The chain employs TRBV2 and TRBJ2-2; 8 bases align to TRBD2. The sequence derives from a man between 25 and 39 years old with Graves' ophthalmopathy. The sample comprised blood. CDR3 coding DNA: TGTGCCAGCAGTGAACGGGTTAGCGGGACGGCCGGGGAGCTGTTTTTT. Its translation: CASSERVSGTAGELFF.